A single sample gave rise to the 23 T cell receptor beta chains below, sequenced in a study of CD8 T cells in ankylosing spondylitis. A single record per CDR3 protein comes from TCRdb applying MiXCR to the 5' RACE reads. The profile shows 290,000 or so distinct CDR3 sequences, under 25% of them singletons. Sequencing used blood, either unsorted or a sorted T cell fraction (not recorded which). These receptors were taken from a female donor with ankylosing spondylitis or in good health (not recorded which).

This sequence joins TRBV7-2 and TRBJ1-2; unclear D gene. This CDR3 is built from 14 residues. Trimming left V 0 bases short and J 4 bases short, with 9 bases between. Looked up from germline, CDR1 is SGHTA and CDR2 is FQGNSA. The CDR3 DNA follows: TGTGCCAGCAGCTTAGCTCCAGGAACCTATGGCTACACCTTC. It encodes CASSLAPGTYGYTF. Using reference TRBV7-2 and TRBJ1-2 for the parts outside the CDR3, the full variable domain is GAGVSQSPSNKVTEKGKDVELRCDPISGHTALYWYRQSLGQGLEFLIYFQGNSAPDKSGLPSDRFSAERTGGSVSTLTIQRTQQEDSAVYLCASSLAPGTYGYTFGSGTRLTVV.

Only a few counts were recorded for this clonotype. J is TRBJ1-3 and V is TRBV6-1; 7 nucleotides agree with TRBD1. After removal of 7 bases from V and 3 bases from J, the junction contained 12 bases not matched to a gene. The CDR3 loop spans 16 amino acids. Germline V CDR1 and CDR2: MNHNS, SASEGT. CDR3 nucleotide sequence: TGTGCCAGCATAGAGGGGGCGCCGGGCGGTGGAAACACCATATATTTT. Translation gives CASIEGAPGGGNTIYF.

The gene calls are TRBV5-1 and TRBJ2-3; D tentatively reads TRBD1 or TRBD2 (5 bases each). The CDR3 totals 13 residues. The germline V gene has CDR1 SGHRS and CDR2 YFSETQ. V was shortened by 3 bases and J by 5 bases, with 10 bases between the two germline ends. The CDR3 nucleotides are TGCGCCAGCAGCTCCTCGAGGGGAGATACGCAGTATTTT. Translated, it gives CASSSSRGDTQYF.

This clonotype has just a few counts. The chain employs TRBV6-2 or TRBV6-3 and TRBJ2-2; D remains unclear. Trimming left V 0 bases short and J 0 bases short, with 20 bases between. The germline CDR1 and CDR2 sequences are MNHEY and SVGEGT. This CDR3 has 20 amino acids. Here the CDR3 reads CASSYSTSGGALANTGELFF. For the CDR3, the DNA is TGTGCCAGCAGTTACTCGACGTCGGGTGGAGCGCTTGCGAACACCGGGGAGCTGTTTTTT.

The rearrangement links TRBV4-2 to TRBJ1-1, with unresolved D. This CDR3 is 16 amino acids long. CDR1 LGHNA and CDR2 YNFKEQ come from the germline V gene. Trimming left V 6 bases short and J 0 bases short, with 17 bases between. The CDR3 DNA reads TGTGCCAGCAGTCGTCTGGGTACGGGTATGAACACTGAAGCTTTCTTT. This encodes CASSRLGTGMNTEAFF.

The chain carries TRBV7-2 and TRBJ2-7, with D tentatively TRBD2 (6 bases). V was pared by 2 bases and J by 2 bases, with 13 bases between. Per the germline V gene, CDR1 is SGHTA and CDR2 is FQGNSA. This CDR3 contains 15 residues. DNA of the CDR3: TGTGCCAGCAGCTTATCGGTGGCTAGCGCCTACGAGCAGTACTTC. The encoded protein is CASSLSVASAYEQYF.

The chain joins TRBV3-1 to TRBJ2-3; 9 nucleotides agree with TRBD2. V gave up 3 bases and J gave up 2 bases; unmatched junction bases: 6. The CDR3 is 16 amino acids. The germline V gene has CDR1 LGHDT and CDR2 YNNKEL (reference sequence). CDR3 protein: CASSQPTSGTTDTQYF. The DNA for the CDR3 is TGTGCCAGCAGCCAGCCGACTAGCGGAACCACAGATACGCAGTATTTT.

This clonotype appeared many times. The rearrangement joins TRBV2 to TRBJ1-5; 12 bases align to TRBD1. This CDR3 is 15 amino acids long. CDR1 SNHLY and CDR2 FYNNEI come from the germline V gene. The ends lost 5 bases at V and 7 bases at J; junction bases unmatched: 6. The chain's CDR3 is CASSSGTGGRQPQHF. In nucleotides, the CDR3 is TGTGCCAGCAGTTCCGGGACAGGGGGCCGACAGCCCCAGCATTTT.

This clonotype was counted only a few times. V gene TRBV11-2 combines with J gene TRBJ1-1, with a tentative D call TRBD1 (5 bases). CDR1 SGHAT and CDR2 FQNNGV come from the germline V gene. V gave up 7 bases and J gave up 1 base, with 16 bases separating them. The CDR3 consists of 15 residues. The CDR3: CASIPGGTRNTEAFF. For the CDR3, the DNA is TGTGCCAGCATCCCGGGGGGGACGCGGAACACTGAAGCTTTCTTT.

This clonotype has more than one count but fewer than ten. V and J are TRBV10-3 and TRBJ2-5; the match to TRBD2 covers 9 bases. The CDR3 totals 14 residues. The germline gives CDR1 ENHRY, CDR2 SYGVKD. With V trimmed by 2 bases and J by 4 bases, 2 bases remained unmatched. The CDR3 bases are TGTGCCATCAGTGAGGGACTAGCGTTAGAGACCCAGTACTTC. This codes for CAISEGLALETQYF.

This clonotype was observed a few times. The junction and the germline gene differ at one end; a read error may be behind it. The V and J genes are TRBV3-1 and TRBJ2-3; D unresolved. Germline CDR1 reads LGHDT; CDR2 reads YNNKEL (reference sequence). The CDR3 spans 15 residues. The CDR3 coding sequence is TGTGCCAGCAGCCAAGCCACGTCCCACACAGATACGCGGTATTTT. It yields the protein CASSQATSHTDTRYF.

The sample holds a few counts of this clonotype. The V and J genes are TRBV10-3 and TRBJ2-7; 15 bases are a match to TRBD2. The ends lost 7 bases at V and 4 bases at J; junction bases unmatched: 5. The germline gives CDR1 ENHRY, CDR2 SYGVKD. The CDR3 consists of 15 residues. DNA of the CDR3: TGTGCCATCATGCCCGGGACTAGCGGGAGGTACGAGCAGTACTTC. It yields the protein CAIMPGTSGRYEQYF.

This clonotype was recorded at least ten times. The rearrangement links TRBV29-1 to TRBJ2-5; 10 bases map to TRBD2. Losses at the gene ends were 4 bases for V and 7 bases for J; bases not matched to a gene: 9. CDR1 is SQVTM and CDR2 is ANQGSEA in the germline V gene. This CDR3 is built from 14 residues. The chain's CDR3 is CSVVASGSRGTQYF. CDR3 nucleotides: TGCAGCGTTGTTGCTAGCGGGAGTAGGGGGACCCAGTACTTC.

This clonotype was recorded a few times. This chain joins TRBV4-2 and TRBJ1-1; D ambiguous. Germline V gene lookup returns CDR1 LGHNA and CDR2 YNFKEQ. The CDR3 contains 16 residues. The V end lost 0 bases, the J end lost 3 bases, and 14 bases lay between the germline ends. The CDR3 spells CASSQDPTAWYTEAFF. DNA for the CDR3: TGTGCCAGCAGCCAAGACCCAACAGCTTGGTACACTGAAGCTTTCTTT.

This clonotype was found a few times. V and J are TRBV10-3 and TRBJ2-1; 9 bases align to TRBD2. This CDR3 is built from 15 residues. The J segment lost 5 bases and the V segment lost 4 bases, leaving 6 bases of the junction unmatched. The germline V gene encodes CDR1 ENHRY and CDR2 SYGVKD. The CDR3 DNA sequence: TGTGCCATCAGTGCGCTAGCGGGAAACGACAATGAGCAGTTCTTC. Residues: CAISALAGNDNEQFF.

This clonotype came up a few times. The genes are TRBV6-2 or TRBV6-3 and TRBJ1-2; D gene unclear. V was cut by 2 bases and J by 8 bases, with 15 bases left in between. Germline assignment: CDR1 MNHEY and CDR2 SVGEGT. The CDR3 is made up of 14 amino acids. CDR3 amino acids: CASSYASPTVGYTF. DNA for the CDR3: TGTGCCAGCAGTTACGCTTCCCCCACAGTCGGCTACACCTTC.

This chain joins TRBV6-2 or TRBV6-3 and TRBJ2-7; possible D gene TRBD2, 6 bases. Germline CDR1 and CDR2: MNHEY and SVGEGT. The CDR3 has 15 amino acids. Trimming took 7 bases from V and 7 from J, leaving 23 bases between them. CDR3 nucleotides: TGTGCCAGCATTCCCCGCCGCGGGACCCTCTGGGAGCAGTACTTC. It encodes CASIPRRGTLWEQYF.

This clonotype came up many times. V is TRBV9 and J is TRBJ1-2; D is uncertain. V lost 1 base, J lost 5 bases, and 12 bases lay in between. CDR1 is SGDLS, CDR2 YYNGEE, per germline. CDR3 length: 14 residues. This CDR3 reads CASSVSRAPYGYTF. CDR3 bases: TGTGCCAGCAGCGTATCTAGGGCCCCGTATGGCTACACCTTC.

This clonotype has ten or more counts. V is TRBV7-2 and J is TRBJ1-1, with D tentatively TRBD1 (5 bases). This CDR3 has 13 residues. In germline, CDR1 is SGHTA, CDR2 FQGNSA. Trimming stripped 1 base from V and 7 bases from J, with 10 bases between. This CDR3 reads CASSLGTGDEAFF. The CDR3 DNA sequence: TGTGCCAGCAGCTTAGGGACGGGGGATGAAGCTTTCTTT. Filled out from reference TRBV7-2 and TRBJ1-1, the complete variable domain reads GAGVSQSPSNKVTEKGKDVELRCDPISGHTALYWYRQSLGQGLEFLIYFQGNSAPDKSGLPSDRFSAERTGGSVSTLTIQRTQQEDSAVYLCASSLGTGDEAFFGQGTRLTVV.

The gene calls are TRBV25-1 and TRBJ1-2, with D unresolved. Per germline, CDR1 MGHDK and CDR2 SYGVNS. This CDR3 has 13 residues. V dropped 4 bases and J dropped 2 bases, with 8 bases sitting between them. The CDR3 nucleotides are TGTGCCAGCAGTGTTGACCCCAACTATGGCTACACCTTC. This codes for CASSVDPNYGYTF.

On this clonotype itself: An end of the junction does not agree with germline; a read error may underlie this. The DNA of the CDR3 is TGCGCCACCAGGGAGGGAATCACCGGGGAGCTGTTTTTT. Translating it yields CATREGITGELFF. V usage is TRBV2 and J usage is TRBJ2-2; 7 bases fit TRBD2. CDR1 is SNHLY and CDR2 is FYNNEI in the germline V gene. The CDR3 covers 13 residues.

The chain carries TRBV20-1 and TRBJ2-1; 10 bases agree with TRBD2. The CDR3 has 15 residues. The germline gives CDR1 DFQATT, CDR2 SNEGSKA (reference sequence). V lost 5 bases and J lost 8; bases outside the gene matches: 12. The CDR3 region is CSAPGRLAGRDEQFF. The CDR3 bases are TGCAGTGCTCCAGGCCGACTAGCGGGTAGGGATGAGCAGTTCTTC.

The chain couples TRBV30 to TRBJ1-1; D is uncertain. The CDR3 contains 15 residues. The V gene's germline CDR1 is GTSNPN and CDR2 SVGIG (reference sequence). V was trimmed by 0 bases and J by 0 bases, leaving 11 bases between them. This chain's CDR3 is CAWSVLKSLNTEAFF. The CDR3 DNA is TGTGCCTGGAGTGTACTTAAGTCCCTGAACACTGAAGCTTTCTTT. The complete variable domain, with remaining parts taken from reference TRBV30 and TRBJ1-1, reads SQTIHQWPATLVQPVGSPLSLECTVEGTSNPNLYWYRQAAGRGLQLLFYSVGIGQISSEVPQNLSASRPQDRQFILSSKKLLLSDSGFYLCAWSVLKSLNTEAFFGQGTRLTVV.